This TCR beta chain was recorded in a study of CD8+ T cells in alopecia areata. Treatment meaning: oral pan-JAK inhibitor, 5-10 mg twice daily. Germline V CDR1 and CDR2: SQVTM, ANQGSEA. The CDR3 runs 12 residues. Unmatched junction bases numbered 5, after V lost 7 bases and J lost 4 bases. TCR sequencing used cDNA made by reverse transcription of extracted RNA. Assay used: immunoSEQ multiplex PCR; TCRdb lists only in-frame clones, some missing. The repertoire consists of 150,000 to 250,000 clones, with 50% to 60% occurring once and the leading ten covering approximately 3.3%. V usage is TRBV29-1 and J usage is TRBJ2-5; 8 bases are shared with TRBD2. The sequences come from CD4+ T cells sorted from blood, collected at week 4, from a patient treated with tofacitinib. The receptor's source is a human donor with alopecia areata. CDR3 loop: CSASRGGETQYF. CDR3 DNA sequence: TGCAGCGCGAGCCGGGGGGGAGAGACCCAGTACTTC.